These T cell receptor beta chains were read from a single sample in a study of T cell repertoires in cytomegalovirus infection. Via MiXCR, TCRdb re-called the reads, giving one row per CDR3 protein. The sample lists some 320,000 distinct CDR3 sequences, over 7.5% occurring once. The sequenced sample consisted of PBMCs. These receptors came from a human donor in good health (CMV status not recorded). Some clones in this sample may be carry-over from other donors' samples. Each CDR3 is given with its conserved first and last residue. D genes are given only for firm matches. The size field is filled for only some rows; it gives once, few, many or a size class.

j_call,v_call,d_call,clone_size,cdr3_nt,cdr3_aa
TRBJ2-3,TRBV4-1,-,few,TGCGCCAGCAGCCAAAGGAATACGCAGTATTTT,CASSQRNTQYF
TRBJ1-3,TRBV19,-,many,TGTGCCAGCCATGGAGCTCGGTCTGGAAACACCATATATTTT,CASHGARSGNTIYF
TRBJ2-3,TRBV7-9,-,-,TGTGCCAGCAGCCGGGACCATAGGGGAGGAGATACGCAGTATTTT,CASSRDHRGGDTQYF
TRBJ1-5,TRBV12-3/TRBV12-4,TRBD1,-,TGTGCCAGCGGGGACCTAGGACAGGGAAGAGTGGGCAATCAGCCCCAGCATTTT,CASGDLGQGRVGNQPQHF
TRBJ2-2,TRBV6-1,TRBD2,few,TGTGCCAGCAGTGAGCTAGCGGGGCTCAACACCGGGGAGCTGTTTTTT,CASSELAGLNTGELFF
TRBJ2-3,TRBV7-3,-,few,TGTGCCAGCAGCCCAGGTCAACCCCCAGATACGCAGTATTTT,CASSPGQPPDTQYF
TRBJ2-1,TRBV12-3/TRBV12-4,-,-,TGTGCCAGCAGTTTCCTCCCGGGCCTGGGGGAGCAGTTCTTC,CASSFLPGLGEQFF
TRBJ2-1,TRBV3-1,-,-,TGTGCCAGCAGCCAAGGGGCGGGCCCTAAGGGCGATGAGCAGTTCTTC,CASSQGAGPKGDEQFF
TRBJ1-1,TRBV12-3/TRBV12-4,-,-,TGTGCCAGCACCTTTGCGGGAATGAACACTGAAGCTTTCTTT,CASTFAGMNTEAFF
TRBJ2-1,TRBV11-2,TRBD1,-,TGTGCCAGCAGCCCCGGACAGGCACGGCAGTTCTTC,CASSPGQARQFF
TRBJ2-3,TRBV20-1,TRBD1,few,TGCAGTGCTAGTTTCCGGACAGGGAGAATAGATACGCAGTATTTT,CSASFRTGRIDTQYF
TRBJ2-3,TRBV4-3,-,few,TGCGCCAGCAGCCCCCAGCGGGCTAGCACAGATACGCAGTATTTT,CASSPQRASTDTQYF
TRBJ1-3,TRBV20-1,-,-,TGCAGTGCTGTCCGGGCCATTCCGAGGGACACCGTATATTTT,CSAVRAIPRDTVYF
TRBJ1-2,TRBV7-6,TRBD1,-,TGTGCCAGCAGCTCCTCCCGGGACAGGGGGTTCTATGGCTACACCTTC,CASSSSRDRGFYGYTF
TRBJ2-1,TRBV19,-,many,TGTGCCAGTAGTCGGGACCAGAGCTCCTACAATGAGCAGTTCTTC,CASSRDQSSYNEQFF
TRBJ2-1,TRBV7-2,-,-,TGTGCCAGTGGACCCATGAACCATGAGCAGTTCTTC,CASGPMNHEQFF
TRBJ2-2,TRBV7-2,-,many,TGTGCCAGCAGCTCCAGGCCCAACACCGGGGAGCTGTTTTTT,CASSSRPNTGELFF
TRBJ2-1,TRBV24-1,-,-,TGTGCCACCAGTGATCCTGCGACGGGACTGTACAATGAGCAGTTCTTC,CATSDPATGLYNEQFF
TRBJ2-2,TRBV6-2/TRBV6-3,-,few,TGTGCCAGCAGTTACTTGAGGGTACTGAACACCGGGGAGCTGTTTTTT,CASSYLRVLNTGELFF
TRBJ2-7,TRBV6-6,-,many,TGTGCCAGCAGTTACCGCACTCGCGGCTACGAGCAGTACTTC,CASSYRTRGYEQYF
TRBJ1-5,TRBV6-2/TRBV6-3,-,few,TGTGCCAGCAGTTACCATTATGGGGACATCAATCAGCCCCAGCATTTT,CASSYHYGDINQPQHF
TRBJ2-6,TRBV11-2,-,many,TGTGCCAGCAGCCCCTTCCCGGCGGTCTCTGGGGCCAACGTCCTGACTTTC,CASSPFPAVSGANVLTF
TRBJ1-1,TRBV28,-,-,TGTGCCAGCAGTTTAGGGTATCGGGATGAAGCTTTCTTT,CASSLGYRDEAFF
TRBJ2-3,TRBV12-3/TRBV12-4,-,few,TGTGCCAGCAGTTTCGAGCGGCTGACAGATACGCAGTATTTT,CASSFERLTDTQYF
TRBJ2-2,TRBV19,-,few,TGTGCCAGTACCCTAGTAACTAGTGACACCGGGGAGCTGTTTTTT,CASTLVTSDTGELFF
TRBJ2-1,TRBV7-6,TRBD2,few,TGTGCCAGCAGCTTAGTTTCTAGCGGTTACAATGAGCAGTTCTTC,CASSLVSSGYNEQFF
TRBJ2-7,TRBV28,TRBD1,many,TGTGCCAGCAGTGCGGGACAGGGTGTCTACGAGCAGTACTTC,CASSAGQGVYEQYF
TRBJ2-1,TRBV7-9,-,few,TGTGCCAGCAGCTTAGTAAGCCCCTTCTACAATGAGCAGTTCTTC,CASSLVSPFYNEQFF
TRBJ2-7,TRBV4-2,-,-,TGTGCCAGCAACCAGACGACAGCGCAACCCTACGAGCAGTACTTC,CASNQTTAQPYEQYF
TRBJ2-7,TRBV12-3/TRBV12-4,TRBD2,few,TGTGCCAGCAGTTTGTTAGGGACTAGCTACGAGCAGTACTTC,CASSLLGTSYEQYF
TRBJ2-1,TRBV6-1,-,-,TGTGCCAGCACGCAGTCCTACAATGAGCAGTTCTTC,CASTQSYNEQFF